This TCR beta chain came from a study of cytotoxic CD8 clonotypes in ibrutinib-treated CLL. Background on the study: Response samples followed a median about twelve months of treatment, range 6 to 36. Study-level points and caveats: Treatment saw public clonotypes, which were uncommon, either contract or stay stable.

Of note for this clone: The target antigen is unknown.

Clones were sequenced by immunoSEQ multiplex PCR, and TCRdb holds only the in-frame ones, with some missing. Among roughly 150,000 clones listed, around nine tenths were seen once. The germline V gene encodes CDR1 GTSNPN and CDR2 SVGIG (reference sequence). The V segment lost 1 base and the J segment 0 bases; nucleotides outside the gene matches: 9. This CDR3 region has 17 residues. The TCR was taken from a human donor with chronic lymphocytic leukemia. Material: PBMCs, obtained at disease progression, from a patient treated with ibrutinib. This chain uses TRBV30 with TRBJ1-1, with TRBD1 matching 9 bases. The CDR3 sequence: CAWSGLLGQGMNTEAFF. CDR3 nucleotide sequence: TGTGCCTGGAGTGGCCTCCTGGGACAGGGCATGAACACTGAAGCTTTCTTT. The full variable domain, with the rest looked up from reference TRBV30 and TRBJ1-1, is SQTIHQWPATLVQPVGSPLSLECTVEGTSNPNLYWYRQAAGRGLQLLFYSVGIGQISSEVPQNLSASRPQDRQFILSSKKLLLSDSGFYLCAWSGLLGQGMNTEAFFGQGTRLTVV.